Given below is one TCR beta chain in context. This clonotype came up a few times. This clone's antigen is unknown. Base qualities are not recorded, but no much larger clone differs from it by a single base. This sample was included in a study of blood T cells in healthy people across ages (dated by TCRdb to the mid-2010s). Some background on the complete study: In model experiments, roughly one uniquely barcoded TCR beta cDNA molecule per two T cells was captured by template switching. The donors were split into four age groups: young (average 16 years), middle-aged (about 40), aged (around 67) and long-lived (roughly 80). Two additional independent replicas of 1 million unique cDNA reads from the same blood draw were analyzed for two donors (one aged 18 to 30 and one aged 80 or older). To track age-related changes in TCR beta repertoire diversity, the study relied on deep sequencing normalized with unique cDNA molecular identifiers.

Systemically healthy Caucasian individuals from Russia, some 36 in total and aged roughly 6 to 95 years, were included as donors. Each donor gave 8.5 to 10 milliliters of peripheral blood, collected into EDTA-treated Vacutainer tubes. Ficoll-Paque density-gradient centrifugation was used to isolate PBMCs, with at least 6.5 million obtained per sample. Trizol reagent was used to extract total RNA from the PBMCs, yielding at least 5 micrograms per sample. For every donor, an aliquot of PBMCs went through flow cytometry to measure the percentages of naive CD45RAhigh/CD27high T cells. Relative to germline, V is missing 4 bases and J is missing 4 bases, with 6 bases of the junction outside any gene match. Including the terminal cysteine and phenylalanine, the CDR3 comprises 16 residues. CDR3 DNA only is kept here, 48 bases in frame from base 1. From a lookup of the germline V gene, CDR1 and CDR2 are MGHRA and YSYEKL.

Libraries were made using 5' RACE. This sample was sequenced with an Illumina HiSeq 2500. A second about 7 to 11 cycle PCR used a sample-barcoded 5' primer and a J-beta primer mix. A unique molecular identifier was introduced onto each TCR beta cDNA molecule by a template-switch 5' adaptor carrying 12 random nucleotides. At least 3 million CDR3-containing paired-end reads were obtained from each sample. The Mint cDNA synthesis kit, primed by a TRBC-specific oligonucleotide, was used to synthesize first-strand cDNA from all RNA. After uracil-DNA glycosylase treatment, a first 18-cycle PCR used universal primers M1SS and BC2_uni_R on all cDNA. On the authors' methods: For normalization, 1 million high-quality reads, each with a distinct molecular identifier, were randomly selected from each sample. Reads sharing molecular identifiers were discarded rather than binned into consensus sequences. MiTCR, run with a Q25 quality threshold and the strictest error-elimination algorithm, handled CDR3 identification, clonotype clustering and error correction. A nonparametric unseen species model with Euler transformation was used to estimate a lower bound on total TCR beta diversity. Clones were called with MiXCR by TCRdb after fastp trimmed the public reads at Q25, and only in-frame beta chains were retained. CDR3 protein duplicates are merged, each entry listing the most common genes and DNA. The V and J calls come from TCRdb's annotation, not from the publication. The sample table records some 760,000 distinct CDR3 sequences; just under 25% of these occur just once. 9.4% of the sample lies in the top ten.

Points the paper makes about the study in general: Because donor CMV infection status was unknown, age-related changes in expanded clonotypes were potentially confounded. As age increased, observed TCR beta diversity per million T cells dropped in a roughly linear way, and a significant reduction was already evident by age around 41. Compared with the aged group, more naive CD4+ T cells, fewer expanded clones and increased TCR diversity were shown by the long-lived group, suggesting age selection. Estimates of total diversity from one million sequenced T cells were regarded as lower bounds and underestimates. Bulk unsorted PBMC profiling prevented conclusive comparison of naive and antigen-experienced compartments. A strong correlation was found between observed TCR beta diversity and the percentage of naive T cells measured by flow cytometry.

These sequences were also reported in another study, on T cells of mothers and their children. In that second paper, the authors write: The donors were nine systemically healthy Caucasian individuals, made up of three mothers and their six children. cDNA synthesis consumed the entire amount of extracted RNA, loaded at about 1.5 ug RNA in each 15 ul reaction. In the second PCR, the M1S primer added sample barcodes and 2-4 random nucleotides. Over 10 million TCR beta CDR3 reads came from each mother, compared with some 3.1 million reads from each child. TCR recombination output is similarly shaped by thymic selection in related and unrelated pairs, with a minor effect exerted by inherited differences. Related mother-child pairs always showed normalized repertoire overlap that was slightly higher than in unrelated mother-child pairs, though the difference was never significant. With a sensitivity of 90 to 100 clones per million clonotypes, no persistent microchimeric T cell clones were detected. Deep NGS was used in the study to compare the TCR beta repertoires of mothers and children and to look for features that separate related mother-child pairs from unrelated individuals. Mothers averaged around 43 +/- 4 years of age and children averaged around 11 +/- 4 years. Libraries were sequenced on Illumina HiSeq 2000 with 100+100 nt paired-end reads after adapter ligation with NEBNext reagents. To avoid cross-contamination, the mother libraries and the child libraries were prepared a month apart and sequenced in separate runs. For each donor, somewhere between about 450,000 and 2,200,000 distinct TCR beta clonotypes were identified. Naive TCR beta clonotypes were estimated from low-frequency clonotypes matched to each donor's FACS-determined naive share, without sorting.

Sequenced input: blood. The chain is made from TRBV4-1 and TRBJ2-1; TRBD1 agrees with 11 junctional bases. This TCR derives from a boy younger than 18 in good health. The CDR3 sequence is CASSRDRDRGYNEQFF. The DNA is TGCGCCAGCAGCCGAGACCGGGACAGGGGGTACAATGAGCAGTTCTTC.